The 25 T cell receptor beta chains below come from one sample, sequenced in a study of blood T cell repertoires in COVID-19. Profiling relied on immunoSEQ multiplex PCR, and the TCRdb table lists in-frame clones only, not all of them. The sample yields roughly 16,000 clones, around 80% seen once. The source material was peripheral blood. These receptors came from a man in his fifties or sixties with active or convalescent COVID-19.

The chain links TRBV6-1 to TRBJ2-7; D might be TRBD1 (5 bases). Germline V gene sequence: CDR1 MNHNS, CDR2 SASEGT. The V and J ends lost 1 base and 4 bases respectively, with 14 bases between them. This CDR3 contains 15 residues. DNA of the CDR3: TGTGCCAGCAGTGAAGAGTCAGGGATGTCGTACGAGCAGTACTTC. This translates into CASSEESGMSYEQYF.

The V and J genes are TRBV23-1 and TRBJ1-1; TRBD1 matches at 7 bases. TRBV23-1 is an ORF for which the function is uncertain. V lost 2 bases to trimming and J lost 0 bases; unmatched junction nucleotides: 6. The CDR3 is made up of 16 amino acids. Here the CDR3 DNA reads TGCGCCAGCAGTCAAGAAGGGGGCTTCATGAACACTGAAGCTTTCTTT. This sequence encodes CASSQEGGFMNTEAFF.

This clone was counted a few times. This chain joins TRBV6-5 and TRBJ2-1; TRBD1 is a possible D gene (5 bases). Germline CDR1 MNHEY, CDR2 SVGAGI. The CDR3 runs 12 residues. The V and J ends lost 5 bases and 8 bases respectively, with 10 bases between them. The CDR3 here is CASSQGVDEQFF. In DNA form, the CDR3 reads TGTGCCAGCAGTCAGGGTGTCGATGAGCAGTTCTTC.

The chain couples TRBV15 to TRBJ1-5; a possible D gene is TRBD1 (6 bases). This CDR3 contains 17 residues. Trimming took off 3 bases at V and 4 bases at J, with 19 bases between the two ends. Germline V gives CDR1 LNHNV, CDR2 YYDKDF (reference sequence). CDR3 sequence reads: CATSSITGRSKNQPQHF. The CDR3 coding sequence is TGTGCCACCAGCAGCATAACAGGGAGAAGCAAGAATCAGCCCCAGCATTTT.

Only a few counts were recorded for this clone. The rearrangement uses TRBV5-4 and TRBJ2-1; 7 bases are a match to TRBD2. CDR1 SGHNT and CDR2 YYREEE come from the germline V gene (reference sequence). V lost 0 bases and J lost 8; bases outside the gene matches: 8. There are 15 residues in the CDR3. The CDR3 DNA sequence: TGTGCCAGCAGCTTGGAGGCGGGAGCTAACTATGAGCAGTTCTTC. This codes for CASSLEAGANYEQFF.

The chain is built from TRBV5-5 and TRBJ1-2; unclear D gene. Germline V gives CDR1 SGHKS, CDR2 YYEKEE (reference sequence). V was pared by 2 bases and J by 5 bases, with 16 bases between. There are 15 residues in the CDR3. The CDR3 protein is CASSFGQPRTYGYTF. In DNA form, the CDR3 reads TGTGCCAGCAGCTTTGGTCAGCCTAGAACATATGGCTACACCTTC.

The chain is built from TRBV4-1 and TRBJ2-5; 10 nucleotides agree with TRBD2. This CDR3 has 15 amino acids. V dropped 1 base and J dropped 4; count of bases not matched to a gene: 3. Per the germline V gene, CDR1 is MGHRA and CDR2 is YSYEKL. In nucleotides, the CDR3 is TGCGCCAGCAGCCAAGGAGCGGGGGGGCCAGAGACCCAGTACTTC. It yields the protein CASSQGAGGPETQYF.

The chain employs TRBV5-1 and TRBJ2-5; 8 nucleotides line up with TRBD1. This CDR3 comprises 16 residues. J lost 4 bases, V lost 3 bases, and 11 bases had no gene match. Germline CDR1 reads SGHRS; CDR2 reads YFSETQ. The CDR3 DNA reads as TGCGCCAGCAGCTCAAAAACAGGGGGGCCGGGAGAGACCCAGTACTTC. It encodes CASSSKTGGPGETQYF.

V usage is TRBV2 and J usage is TRBJ2-7, with 7 bases fitting TRBD2. The germline gives CDR1 SNHLY, CDR2 FYNNEI. V was clipped by 6 bases and J by 6 bases; unmatched bases: 5. The CDR3 covers 12 residues. CDR3 residues: CASRGGGGEQYF. CDR3 nucleotides: TGTGCCAGCAGAGGCGGCGGGGGCGAGCAGTACTTC.

The chain employs TRBV20-1 and TRBJ2-7; possibly TRBD2 for D (5 bases). The V end lost 3 bases, the J end lost 5 bases, and 11 bases lay between the germline ends. This CDR3 contains 12 residues. Germline CDR1 is DFQATT and CDR2 is SNEGSKA (reference sequence). The CDR3 reads CSASRGSDEQYF. The CDR3 bases are TGCAGTGCTAGTCGGGGTAGCGACGAGCAGTACTTC.

V usage is TRBV13 and J usage is TRBJ2-1; TRBD2 matches at 8 bases. Germline V gene sequence: CDR1 PRHDT, CDR2 FYEKMQ (reference sequence). The CDR3 runs to 13 residues. V gave up 6 bases and J gave up 7 bases; unmatched junction bases: 5. CDR3 residues: CASRGLGWNEQFF. The CDR3 DNA reads as TGTGCCAGCAGGGGACTAGGGTGGAATGAGCAGTTCTTC.

J is TRBJ2-4 and V is TRBV23-1, with 9 bases that match TRBD1. TRBV23-1 carries the ORF label, with uncertain function. The CDR3 runs 19 residues. Losses at the gene ends were 2 bases for V and 3 bases for J; bases not matched to a gene: 14. CDR3: CASSQRDRAGAPYKNIQYF. CDR3 sequence (DNA): TGCGCCAGCAGTCAAAGGGACAGGGCGGGTGCCCCCTACAAAAACATTCAGTACTTC.

V is TRBV18 and J is TRBJ1-2, with D possibly TRBD1 on 6 matching bases. Germline values: CDR1 KGHSH, CDR2 LQKENI. CDR3 size: 14 residues. Trimming took 3 bases from V and 6 from J, leaving 14 bases between them. The CDR3 nucleotides are TGTGCCAGCTCACCGGTGGGGGGGGCCGATGGCTACACCTTC. Translated: CASSPVGGADGYTF.

The rearrangement joins TRBV27 to TRBJ1-2, with 12 bases that match TRBD1. CDR1 MNHEY and CDR2 SMNVEV come from the germline V gene (reference sequence). The CDR3 spans 16 residues. V lost 10 bases and J lost 8; bases outside the gene matches: 17. The CDR3 loop is CATGLGTGGPFRGYTF. Written as DNA, the CDR3 is TGTGCCACCGGACTCGGGACAGGGGGCCCTTTCCGCGGCTACACCTTC.

V and J are TRBV5-1 and TRBJ1-6; D gene unclear. This CDR3 region has 16 residues. V was shortened by 0 bases and J by 6 bases, with 13 bases between the two germline ends. The germline V gene encodes CDR1 SGHRS and CDR2 YFSETQ. CDR3 loop: CASSLDGEVLNSPLHF. The CDR3 DNA follows: TGCGCCAGCAGCTTGGACGGAGAAGTCCTTAATTCACCCCTCCACTTT.

The V call is TRBV3-1 (or the pseudogene TRBV3-2), the J call TRBJ2-1; 15 nucleotides match TRBD2. There are 19 residues in the CDR3. Germline CDR1 and CDR2: LGHDT and YNNKEL (reference sequence). V shed 3 bases and J 4 bases; nucleotides not matched to a gene: 10. The CDR3 nucleotides are TGTGCCAGCAGCCACACCGGGACTAGCGGGAGGAAAAGATACAATGAGCAGTTCTTC. This codes for CASSHTGTSGRKRYNEQFF.

The chain is built from TRBV4-1 and TRBJ2-5; 13 nucleotides align to TRBD2. The V segment lost 5 bases and the J segment 5 bases; nucleotides outside the gene matches: 2. The CDR3 length is 14 residues. Germline CDR1 is MGHRA and CDR2 is YSYEKL. The CDR3 region has the DNA TGCGCCAGCAGCTTACTAGCGGGGGGGGAGACCCAGTACTTC. Amino acid sequence: CASSLLAGGETQYF.

In DNA form, the CDR3 reads TGTGCCAGCAGTTTCGGCTCTGGGGCCAACGTCCTGACTTTC. Encoded protein: CASSFGSGANVLTF. The chain recombines TRBV6-6 with TRBJ2-6; D uncertain. The CDR3 has 14 residues. The V gene's germline CDR1 is MNHNY and CDR2 SVGAGI (reference sequence). V was cut by 4 bases and J by 0 bases, with 4 bases left in between.

The chain links TRBV6-5 to TRBJ2-2; D is possibly TRBD1 (6 bases). The V end was cut by 8 bases, the J end by 0 bases, with 13 bases between. The CDR3 is 15 residues long. Germline CDR1 and CDR2: MNHEY and SVGAGI. The CDR3 DNA is TGTGCCAGCGGGGGCGAAGCTGCGAACACCGGGGAGCTGTTTTTT. This sequence encodes CASGGEAANTGELFF.

The chain has TRBV20-1 and TRBJ2-1; the D gene is possibly TRBD2 (6 bases). V was trimmed by 3 bases and J by 7 bases, leaving 10 bases between them. CDR3 length: 12 residues. Germline lookup yields CDR1 DFQATT and CDR2 SNEGSKA (reference sequence). CDR3 bases: TGCAGTGCTAGTCCACGGGAGAATGAGCAGTTCTTC. As protein: CSASPRENEQFF.

The chain combines TRBV3-1 (or the pseudogene TRBV3-2) with TRBJ2-1; 9 nucleotides match TRBD1. Germline-derived CDR1 and CDR2 are LGHDT and YNNKEL (reference sequence). Trimming at V came to 4 bases and at J to 7 bases, leaving 8 bases not matched to a gene. The CDR3 is made up of 15 amino acids. CDR3 in DNA: TGTGCCAGCAGCCGCAACTCCGGACAGGGGAATGAGCAGTTCTTC. This translates into CASSRNSGQGNEQFF.

V usage is TRBV6-5 and J usage is TRBJ1-5, with D maybe TRBD1 (5 bases). CDR1 and CDR2 (germline): MNHEY, SVGAGI. This CDR3 contains 15 residues. V was shortened by 0 bases and J by 2 bases, with 8 bases between the two germline ends. The CDR3 reads CASSYSARGNQPQHF. The CDR3 DNA sequence: TGTGCCAGCAGTTACTCGGCCAGGGGCAATCAGCCCCAGCATTTT.

This clone has more than one count but fewer than ten. This rearrangement joins TRBV6-7 to TRBJ2-2; tentative D call: TRBD2 (6 bases). TRBV6-7 is filed as an ORF, its function uncertain. With 11 bases removed from V and 7 bases from J, the gap between germline ends came to 20 bases. The CDR3 covers 14 residues. The CDR3 here is CAASPGVPGGELFF. CDR3 sequence (DNA): TGTGCCGCCTCACCGGGAGTCCCGGGCGGGGAGCTGTTTTTT.

V gene TRBV28 combines with J gene TRBJ2-1; 7 bases align to TRBD1. Germline CDR1 is MDHEN and CDR2 is SYDVKM. This CDR3 region has 15 residues. Trimming cost V 0 bases and J 5 bases; bases outside gene matches: 4. CDR3 protein: CASSLWTGFDNEQFF. The CDR3 region has the DNA TGTGCCAGCAGTTTATGGACAGGGTTCGACAATGAGCAGTTCTTC. The entire variable domain, with the rest obtained from reference TRBV28 and TRBJ2-1, is as follows: DVKVTQSSRYLVKRTGEKVFLECVQDMDHENMFWYRQDPGLGLRLIYFSYDVKMKEKGDIPEGYSVSREKKERFSLILESASTNQTSMYLCASSLWTGFDNEQFFGPGTRLTVL.

The rearrangement links TRBV5-5 to TRBJ1-6; 7 nucleotides match TRBD1. This CDR3 is built from 16 residues. The germline CDR1 and CDR2 sequences are SGHKS and YYEKEE (reference sequence). Losses at the gene ends were 4 bases for V and 0 bases for J; bases not matched to a gene: 4. CDR3 loop: CASSRQGSSYNSPLHF. DNA of the CDR3: TGTGCCAGCAGCCGACAGGGTAGCTCCTATAATTCACCCCTCCACTTT. The variable domain in full, with the rest retrieved from reference TRBV5-5 and TRBJ1-6, is DAGVTQSPTHLIKTRGQQVTLRCSPISGHKSVSWYQQVLGQGPQFIFQYYEKEERGRGNFPDRFSARQFPNYSSELNVNALLLGDSALYLCASSRQGSSYNSPLHFGNGTRLTVT.